The 20 T cell receptor beta chains in this list originate from one sample, sequenced in a study of shared clonotypes between healthy human individuals. Generated by immunoSEQ multiplex PCR, the TCRdb table keeps only in-frame clones and is missing some. This repertoire shows roughly 590,000 clones, roughly 95% found once; its top ten account for 0.11%. In the naive CD8 group, cells lacked CD45RO and were positively selected for CCR7, so terminally differentiated effector memory CD45RA+ cells were left out. The sequenced sample was naive CD8+ T cells sorted from blood. The receptors shown here come from a woman aged 25-40 years in good health.

The rearrangement links TRBV9 to TRBJ2-2; no firm D call. Germline V CDR1 and CDR2: SGDLS, YYNGEE. This CDR3 is built from 12 residues. Trimming stripped 0 bases from V and 5 bases from J, with 2 bases between. The CDR3 region is CASSVETGELFF. The CDR3 DNA is TGTGCCAGCAGCGTAGAGACCGGGGAGCTGTTTTTT. Looking up the rest from reference TRBV9 and TRBJ2-2 gives the full variable domain: DSGVTQTPKHLITATGQRVTLRCSPRSGDLSVYWYQQSLDQGLQFLIQYYNGEERAKGNILERFSAQQFPDLHSELNLSSLELGDSALYFCASSVETGELFFGEGSRLTVL.

This chain connects TRBV5-3 to TRBJ2-1; either TRBD1 or TRBD2 may fit D (5 bases each). TRBV5-3 is annotated as an ORF whose role is uncertain. The CDR3 sequence is 16 residues long. V gave up 2 bases and J gave up 5 bases, with 17 bases separating them. Written as DNA, the CDR3 is TGTGCCAGAAGCTTTCGACGCCGGGACGCGCACAATGAGCAGTTCTTC. This gives the protein CARSFRRRDAHNEQFF.

The V gene is TRBV6-6, the J gene TRBJ2-5; 8 nucleotides agree with TRBD2. The CDR3 loop spans 15 amino acids. Trimming took 2 bases from V and 4 from J; bases not matched to a gene: 6. Looked up from germline, CDR1 is MNHNY and CDR2 is SVGAGI (reference sequence). The CDR3: CASSYLKAGVETQYF. As DNA, the CDR3 is TGTGCCAGCAGTTACCTAAAAGCGGGAGTAGAGACCCAGTACTTC.

This rearrangement joins TRBV28 to TRBJ1-2, with D possibly matching TRBD1 (6 bases). The V end was cut by 5 bases, the J end by 3 bases, with 22 bases between. This CDR3 spans 17 amino acids. Germline CDR1 reads MDHEN; CDR2 reads SYDVKM. As DNA, the CDR3 is TGTGCCAGCAGTCCCCGTGGGGGCGGGAAGGGGGACTATGGCTACACCTTC. Protein sequence: CASSPRGGGKGDYGYTF.

The V call is TRBV2, the J call TRBJ2-7; no definite D call. V gave up 4 bases and J gave up 0 bases, with 13 bases separating them. Germline assignment: CDR1 SNHLY and CDR2 FYNNEI. The CDR3 is made up of 15 amino acids. The CDR3, as DNA: TGTGCCAGCAGTGGGCCAGGCTCCGGCTCCTACGAGCAGTACTTC. This encodes CASSGPGSGSYEQYF.

V usage is TRBV28 and J usage is TRBJ1-2; possible D gene TRBD1, 6 bases. CDR1 is MDHEN, CDR2 SYDVKM, per germline. The CDR3 runs 14 residues. The V gene lost 3 bases and the J gene lost 4 bases, with 12 bases spanning the gap. The CDR3 spells CASSFGEGGYGYTF. CDR3 in DNA: TGTGCCAGCAGTTTTGGGGAGGGGGGCTATGGCTACACCTTC.

This chain joins TRBV27 and TRBJ2-7; either TRBD1 or TRBD2 may fit D (5 bases each). Trimming removed 4 bases from V and 1 base from J, with 11 bases in between. The CDR3 is made up of 14 amino acids. The germline V gene has CDR1 MNHEY and CDR2 SMNVEV (reference sequence). The CDR3 DNA reads TGTGCCAGCAGTTGGGGGAGTGGGTCCTACGAGCAGTACTTC. Translated, it gives CASSWGSGSYEQYF.

The CDR3 spells CASSLGGANEKLFF. As DNA, the CDR3 is TGTGCCAGCAGCTTAGGCGGAGCGAATGAAAAACTGTTTTTT. The genes are TRBV7-9 and TRBJ1-4; no definite D call. Trimming took 1 base from V and 5 from J, leaving 8 bases between them. The CDR3 contains 14 residues. Germline V CDR1 and CDR2: SEHNR, FQNEAQ (reference sequence).

CDR3: CASSHLVLTESRPEAFF. As DNA, the CDR3 is TGTGCCAGCAGCCACTTGGTACTCACCGAGAGTAGGCCTGAAGCTTTCTTT. The chain joins TRBV11-2 to TRBJ1-1; no definite D call. The germline gives CDR1 SGHAT, CDR2 FQNNGV. V lost 5 bases to trimming and J lost 6 bases, with 25 bases between them. There are 17 residues in the CDR3.

The chain is built from TRBV28 and TRBJ2-1; D is unresolved. The V end lost 6 bases, the J end lost 6 bases, and 18 bases lay between the germline ends. This CDR3 contains 15 residues. The germline gives CDR1 MDHEN, CDR2 SYDVKM. CDR3 in amino acids: CASSPDFRTLNEQFF. The CDR3 DNA follows: TGTGCCAGCAGCCCCGACTTCCGTACTCTCAATGAGCAGTTCTTC.

This clone was picked up a small number of times. V is TRBV7-7 and J is TRBJ2-2; perhaps D is TRBD1 or TRBD2 (5 bases each). CDR3 size: 18 residues. Germline CDR1 and CDR2: SSHAT and FNYEAQ (reference sequence). Trimming shortened V by 5 bases and J by 0 bases, and 19 bases separated the two germline ends. This CDR3 reads CASSRDKFQGANTGELFF. In nucleotides, the CDR3 is TGTGCCAGCAGCCGAGATAAATTTCAGGGAGCGAACACCGGGGAGCTGTTTTTT.

The CDR3 protein is CASSTDGSSGNTIYF. CDR3 nucleotides: TGTGCCAGTAGTACCGACGGGAGCTCTGGAAACACCATATATTTT. This sequence joins TRBV19 and TRBJ1-3, with unresolved D. This CDR3 spans 15 amino acids. Germline V gene lookup returns CDR1 LNHDA and CDR2 SQIVND (reference sequence). V lost 4 bases and J 0 bases, leaving 10 bases between the germline ends. Full variable domain (missing parts from reference TRBV19 and TRBJ1-3): DGGITQSPKYLFRKEGQNVTLSCEQNLNHDAMYWYRQDPGQGLRLIYYSQIVNDFQKGDIAEGYSVSREKKESFPLTVTSAQKNPTAFYLCASSTDGSSGNTIYFGEGSWLTVV.

To note about this clone: One end of the junction is discordant with germline, which a read error may explain. V is TRBV27 and J is TRBJ2-1, with 10 nucleotides matching TRBD2. CDR3 length: 17 amino acids. Germline V CDR1 and CDR2: MNHEY, SMNVEV (reference sequence). CDR3: CASRLSQSSGSIYEQFF. As DNA, the CDR3 is TGTGCCAGCAGGTTATCCCAATCTAGCGGGAGTATCTATGAGCAGTTCTTC.

The gene calls are TRBV5-4 and TRBJ2-1; D unclear. The CDR3 spans 11 residues. Germline loops: CDR1 SGHNT, CDR2 YYREEE (reference sequence). Trimming took 4 bases from V and 6 from J, leaving 5 bases between them. The CDR3 protein is CASSITNEQFF. For the CDR3, the DNA is TGTGCCAGCAGCATAACCAATGAGCAGTTCTTC.

This sequence joins TRBV2 and TRBJ1-5; D remains ambiguous. The germline V and J ends were trimmed by 2 bases and 0 bases, with 8 bases remaining between them. This CDR3 has 15 residues. CDR1 and CDR2 (germline): SNHLY, FYNNEI. Here the CDR3 DNA reads TGTGCCAGCAGTGAATCAGTGTATAGCAATCAGCCCCAGCATTTT. Protein product: CASSESVYSNQPQHF. Drawing the rest from reference TRBV2 and TRBJ1-5, the complete variable domain is EPEVTQTPSHQVTQMGQEVILRCVPISNHLYFYWYRQILGQKVEFLVSFYNNEISEKSEIFDDQFSVERPDGSNFTLKIRSTKLEDSAMYFCASSESVYSNQPQHFGDGTRLSIL.

CDR3 nucleotide sequence: TGCGCCAGCAGCTTGGAGGTAGCGGGAAGTCAAGAGACCCAGTACTTC. Protein sequence: CASSLEVAGSQETQYF. The V call is TRBV5-1, the J call TRBJ2-5, with 8 bases lining up with TRBD2. V dropped 0 bases and J dropped 2; count of bases not matched to a gene: 6. The V gene's germline CDR1 is SGHRS and CDR2 YFSETQ. The CDR3 runs 16 residues.

The chain combines TRBV30 with TRBJ1-5; D is ambiguous. Germline CDR1 is GTSNPN and CDR2 is SVGIG (reference sequence). The CDR3 covers 13 residues. With 1 base removed from V and 6 bases from J, the gap between germline ends came to 10 bases. The CDR3 nucleotides read TGTGCCTGGAGTGATGGAGTGGGTCAGCCCCAGCATTTT. Its protein is CAWSDGVGQPQHF.

The chain combines TRBV19 with TRBJ2-7; D is unclear. The germline V and J ends were trimmed by 0 bases and 4 bases, with 13 bases remaining between them. This CDR3 is 15 amino acids long. Looked up from germline, CDR1 is LNHDA and CDR2 is SQIVND (reference sequence). Here the CDR3 DNA reads TGTGCCAGTAGTATAGAGGTCGGGTCCACTTACGAGCAGTACTTC. Amino acid sequence: CASSIEVGSTYEQYF.

V usage is TRBV18 and J usage is TRBJ1-1, with D perhaps TRBD1 (5 bases). Trimming took 3 bases from V and 1 from J, leaving 15 bases between them. From germline, CDR1 is KGHSH and CDR2 LQKENI. This CDR3 is 16 amino acids long. This CDR3 reads CASSPLPGRKNTEAFF. DNA of the CDR3: TGTGCCAGCTCACCGCTCCCGGGACGGAAGAACACTGAAGCTTTCTTT. Using reference TRBV18 and TRBJ1-1 for the parts outside the CDR3, the full variable domain is NAGVMQNPRHLVRRRGQEARLRCSPMKGHSHVYWYRQLPEEGLKFMVYLQKENIIDESGMPKERFSAEFPKEGPSILRIQQVVRGDSAAYFCASSPLPGRKNTEAFFGQGTRLTVV.

This chain connects TRBV7-9 to TRBJ2-1; no clear D gene. The V end was cut by 4 bases, the J end by 9 bases, with 16 bases between. The CDR3 totals 14 residues. Per germline, CDR1 SEHNR and CDR2 FQNEAQ (reference sequence). The CDR3 reads CASSSGLRVTEQFF. DNA of the CDR3: TGTGCCAGCAGCTCGGGTCTTCGAGTGACTGAGCAGTTCTTC.